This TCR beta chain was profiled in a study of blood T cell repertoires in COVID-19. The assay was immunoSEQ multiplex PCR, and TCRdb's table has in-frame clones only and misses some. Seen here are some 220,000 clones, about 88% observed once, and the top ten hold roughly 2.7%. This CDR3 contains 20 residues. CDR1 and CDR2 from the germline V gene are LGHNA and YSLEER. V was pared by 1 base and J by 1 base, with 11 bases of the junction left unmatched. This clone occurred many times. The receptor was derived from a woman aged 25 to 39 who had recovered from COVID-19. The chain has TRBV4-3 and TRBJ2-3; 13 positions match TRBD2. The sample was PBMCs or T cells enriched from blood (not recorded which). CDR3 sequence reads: CASSQVLAGGGPHGTDTQYF. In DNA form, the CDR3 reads TGCGCCAGCAGCCAAGTACTAGCGGGGGGGGGCCCCCACGGCACAGATACGCAGTATTTT.